These 4 T cell receptor beta chains were all obtained from the same sample, sequenced in a study of T-cell memory formation after mild COVID-19. Using its own MiXCR run on the 5' RACE reads, TCRdb lists one record per CDR3 protein. The sample lists under 200,000 distinct CDR3 sequences; roughly 28% were seen once. The material sequenced was PBMCs or a T cell subset sorted from them (not recorded which). These TCRs come from an adult woman who had mild COVID-19 (a few samples of this study predate the infection). Cell type and time point are not known.

In its sample, this clonotype was seen a few times. This rearrangement joins TRBV20-1 to TRBJ2-1; 8 bases align to TRBD2. Germline values: CDR1 DFQATT, CDR2 SNEGSKA (reference sequence). The CDR3 length is 14 residues. The ends lost 5 bases at V and 2 bases at J; junction bases unmatched: 5. CDR3 amino acids: CSAQTSGPYNEQFF. CDR3 DNA: TGCAGTGCTCAAACTAGCGGTCCCTACAATGAGCAGTTCTTC.

The chain employs TRBV27 and TRBJ1-1; D is uncertain. CDR1 MNHEY and CDR2 SMNVEV come from the germline V gene (reference sequence). This CDR3 is built from 14 residues. Trimming took 6 bases from V and 6 from J, leaving 17 bases between them. DNA for the CDR3: TGTGCCAGCAGGGCAGAACACCGGACCGCTGAAGCTTTCTTT. It encodes CASRAEHRTAEAFF.

The chain is built from TRBV9 and TRBJ2-7; TRBD2 matches 7 bases. This CDR3 has 16 residues. J was trimmed by 2 bases and V by 0 bases; bases with no gene match: 8. CDR1 and CDR2 from the germline V gene are SGDLS and YYNGEE. The CDR3 DNA reads as TGTGCCAGCAGCGTAGGCGGGGCGGGGGTCGCCTACGAGCAGTACTTC. Its protein is CASSVGGAGVAYEQYF.

This clonotype was counted at least ten times. Here the CDR3 omits its conserved ending phenylalanine or tryptophan, so a read error is the likely source. It is unclear where the CDR3 begins or ends on the DNA, so no DNA is shown, and the CDR3 is as TCRdb lists it. This chain links TRBV6-6 with TRBJ2-6; TRBD2, as called in the table, went unchecked against the DNA. With termini counted, the CDR3 has 12 amino acids. Per germline, CDR1 MNHNY and CDR2 SVGAGI (reference sequence). The CDR3 is CASSYGTSGFLP.